These 2 T cell receptor beta chains originate from one sample sequenced in a study of cytomegalovirus exposure and HLA in healthy donors. Profiled with immunoSEQ multiplex PCR; TCRdb holds only in-frame clones, not every one. Of about 110,000 clones detected, roughly 95% appear once; the ten largest clones hold 0.67%. Specimen: PBMCs. Source of these receptors: a woman between 18 and 29 years old in good health and CMV-seronegative.

This clone has just a few counts. The chain carries TRBV9 and TRBJ2-7; 7 bases fit TRBD2. The V gene end was trimmed by 4 bases and the J gene end by 3 bases; junction bases not matched to a gene: 10. CDR1 and CDR2 (germline): SGDLS, YYNGEE. This CDR3 is 15 amino acids long. The CDR3 coding sequence is TGTGCCAGCAGCCCAGGGACTACGAGGGTCTACGAGCAGTACTTC. Amino acids: CASSPGTTRVYEQYF. The whole variable domain, remainder taken from reference TRBV9 and TRBJ2-7, is DSGVTQTPKHLITATGQRVTLRCSPRSGDLSVYWYQQSLDQGLQFLIQYYNGEERAKGNILERFSAQQFPDLHSELNLSSLELGDSALYFCASSPGTTRVYEQYFGPGTRLTVT.

V is TRBV13 and J is TRBJ1-3; D perhaps matches TRBD1 (6 bases). This CDR3 has 16 residues. Germline V gene lookup returns CDR1 PRHDT and CDR2 FYEKMQ (reference sequence). V gave up 2 bases and J gave up 2 bases, with 13 bases separating them. CDR3 sequence: CASSLSQGSAGNTIYF. CDR3 nucleotides: TGTGCCAGCAGCTTATCCCAGGGGTCGGCTGGAAACACCATATATTTT.